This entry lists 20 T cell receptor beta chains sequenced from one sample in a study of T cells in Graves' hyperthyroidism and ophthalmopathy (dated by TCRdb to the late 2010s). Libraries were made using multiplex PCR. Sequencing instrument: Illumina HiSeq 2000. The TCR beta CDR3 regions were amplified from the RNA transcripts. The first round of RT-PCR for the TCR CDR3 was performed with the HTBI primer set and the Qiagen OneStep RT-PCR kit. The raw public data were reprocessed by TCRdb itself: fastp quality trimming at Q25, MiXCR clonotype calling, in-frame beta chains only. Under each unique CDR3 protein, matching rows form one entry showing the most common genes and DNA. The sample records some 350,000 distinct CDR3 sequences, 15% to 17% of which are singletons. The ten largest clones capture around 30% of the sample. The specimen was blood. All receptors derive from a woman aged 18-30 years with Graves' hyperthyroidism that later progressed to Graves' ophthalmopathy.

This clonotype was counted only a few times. The CDR3 reads CASSFLNNEQFF. Written as DNA, the CDR3 is TGTGCCAGCAGTTTCCTTAACAATGAGCAGTTCTTC. The chain joins TRBV27 to TRBJ2-1; the D is unclear. The CDR3 sequence is 12 residues long. V lost 3 bases and J lost 5, with 5 bases in between. Germline V gene lookup returns CDR1 MNHEY and CDR2 SMNVEV (reference sequence).

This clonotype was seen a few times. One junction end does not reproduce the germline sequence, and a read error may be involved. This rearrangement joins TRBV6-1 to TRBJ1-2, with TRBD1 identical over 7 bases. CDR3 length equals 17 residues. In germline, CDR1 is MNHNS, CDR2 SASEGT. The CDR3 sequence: CASSPDRARWTGYSYTF. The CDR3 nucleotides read TGTGCCAGCAGTCCCGACAGGGCGAGGTGGACGGGCTATAGCTACACCTTC.

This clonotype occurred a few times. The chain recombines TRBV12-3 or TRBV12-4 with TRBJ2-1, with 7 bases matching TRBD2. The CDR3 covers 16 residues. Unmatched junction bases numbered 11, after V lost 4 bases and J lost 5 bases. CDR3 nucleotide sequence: TGTGCCAGCAGTTCCAAGCGCGGCGGGAGTGACAATGAGCAGTTCTTC. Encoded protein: CASSSKRGGSDNEQFF.

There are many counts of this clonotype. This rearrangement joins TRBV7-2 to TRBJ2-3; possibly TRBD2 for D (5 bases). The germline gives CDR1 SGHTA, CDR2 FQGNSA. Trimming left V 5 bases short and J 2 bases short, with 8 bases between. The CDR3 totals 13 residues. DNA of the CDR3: TGTGCCAGCAGCGAAGACTACACAGATACGCAGTATTTT. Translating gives CASSEDYTDTQYF.

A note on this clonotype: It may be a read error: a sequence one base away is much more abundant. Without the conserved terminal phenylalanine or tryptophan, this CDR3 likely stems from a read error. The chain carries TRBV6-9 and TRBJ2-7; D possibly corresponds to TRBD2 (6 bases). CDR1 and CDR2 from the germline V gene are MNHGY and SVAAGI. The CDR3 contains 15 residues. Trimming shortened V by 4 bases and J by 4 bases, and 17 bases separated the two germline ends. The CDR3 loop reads CASSSAPGAKYEQYS. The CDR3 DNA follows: TGTGCCAGCAGTTCTGCCCCGGGAGCGAAATACGAGCAGTACTCC.

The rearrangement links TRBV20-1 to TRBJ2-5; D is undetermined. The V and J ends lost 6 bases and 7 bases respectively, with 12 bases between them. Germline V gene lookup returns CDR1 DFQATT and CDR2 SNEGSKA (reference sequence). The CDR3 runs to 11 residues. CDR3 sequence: CSANLLRTQYF. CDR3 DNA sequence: TGCAGTGCAAACCTACTAAGGACCCAGTACTTC.

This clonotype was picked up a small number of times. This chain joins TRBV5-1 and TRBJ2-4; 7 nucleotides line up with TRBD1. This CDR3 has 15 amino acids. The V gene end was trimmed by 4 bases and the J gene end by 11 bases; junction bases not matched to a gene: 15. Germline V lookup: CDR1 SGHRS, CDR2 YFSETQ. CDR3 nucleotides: TGCGCCAGCAGCGGAACCCCCGGGACAGCAGGGGTTCAGTACTTC. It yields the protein CASSGTPGTAGVQYF. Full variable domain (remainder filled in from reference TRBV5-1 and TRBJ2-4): KAGVTQTPRYLIKTRGQQVTLSCSPISGHRSVSWYQQTPGQGLQFLFEYFSETQRNKGNFPGRFSGRQFSNSRSEMNVSTLELGDSALYLCASSGTPGTAGVQYFGAGTRLSVL.

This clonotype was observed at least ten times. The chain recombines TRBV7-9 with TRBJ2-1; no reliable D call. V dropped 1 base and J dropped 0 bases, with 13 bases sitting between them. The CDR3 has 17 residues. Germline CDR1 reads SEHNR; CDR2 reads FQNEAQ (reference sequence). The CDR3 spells CASSLVSTALSYNEQFF. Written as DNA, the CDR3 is TGTGCCAGCAGCTTAGTATCAACCGCACTCTCCTACAATGAGCAGTTCTTC.

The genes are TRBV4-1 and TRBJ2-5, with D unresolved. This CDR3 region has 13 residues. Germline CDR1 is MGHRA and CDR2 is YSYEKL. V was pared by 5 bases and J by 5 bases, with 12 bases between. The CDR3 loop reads CASSTTSPETQYF. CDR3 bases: TGCGCCAGCAGCACTACAAGCCCCGAGACCCAGTACTTC.

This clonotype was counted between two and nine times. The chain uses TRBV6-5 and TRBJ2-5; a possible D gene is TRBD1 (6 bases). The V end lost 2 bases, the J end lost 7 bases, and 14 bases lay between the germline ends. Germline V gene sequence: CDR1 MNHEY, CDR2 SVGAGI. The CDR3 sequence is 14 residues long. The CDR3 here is CASSYGSQGGTQYF. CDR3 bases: TGTGCCAGCAGTTACGGATCTCAAGGGGGGACCCAGTACTTC.

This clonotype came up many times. The chain's CDR3 is CASLVGTSGRNEQYF. For the CDR3, the DNA is TGTGCCAGTCTTGTCGGGACTAGCGGGAGAAACGAGCAGTACTTC. V gene TRBV2 combines with J gene TRBJ2-7, with 14 bases lining up with TRBD2. Germline CDR1 SNHLY, CDR2 FYNNEI. V lost 9 bases, J lost 5 bases, and 9 bases stayed unmatched. There are 15 residues in the CDR3.

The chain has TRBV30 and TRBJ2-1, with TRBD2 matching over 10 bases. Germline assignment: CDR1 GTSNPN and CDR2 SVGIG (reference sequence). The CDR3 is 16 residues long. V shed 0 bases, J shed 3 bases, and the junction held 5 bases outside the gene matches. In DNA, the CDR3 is TGTGCCTGGAGTGTACTCACTAGCGGGGTCTACAATGAGCAGTTCTTC. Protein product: CAWSVLTSGVYNEQFF.

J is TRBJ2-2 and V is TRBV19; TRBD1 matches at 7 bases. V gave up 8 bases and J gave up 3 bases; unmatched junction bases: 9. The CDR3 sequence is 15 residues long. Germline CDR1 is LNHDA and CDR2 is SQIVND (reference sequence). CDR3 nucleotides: TGTGCCAGTCAACCGAGCACAGGGGACACCGGGGAGCTGTTTTTT. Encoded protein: CASQPSTGDTGELFF.

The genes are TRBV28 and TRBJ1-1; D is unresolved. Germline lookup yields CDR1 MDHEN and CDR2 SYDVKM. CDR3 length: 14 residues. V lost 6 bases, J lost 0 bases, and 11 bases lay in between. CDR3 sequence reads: CASRLHQVNTEAFF. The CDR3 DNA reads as TGTGCCAGCAGGTTACATCAAGTGAACACTGAAGCTTTCTTT.

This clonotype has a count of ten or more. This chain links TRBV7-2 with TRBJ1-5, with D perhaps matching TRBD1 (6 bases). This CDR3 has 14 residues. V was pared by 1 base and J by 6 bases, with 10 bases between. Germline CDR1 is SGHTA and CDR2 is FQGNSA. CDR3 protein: CASSLERGSQPQHF. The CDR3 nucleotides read TGTGCCAGCAGCTTAGAAAGGGGGAGTCAGCCCCAGCATTTT.

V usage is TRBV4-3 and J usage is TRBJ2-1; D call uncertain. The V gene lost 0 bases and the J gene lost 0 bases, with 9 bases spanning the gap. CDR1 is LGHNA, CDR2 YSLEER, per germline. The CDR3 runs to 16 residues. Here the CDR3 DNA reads TGCGCCAGCAGCCAAGATCGGAGCCTCTCCTACAATGAGCAGTTCTTC. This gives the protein CASSQDRSLSYNEQFF.

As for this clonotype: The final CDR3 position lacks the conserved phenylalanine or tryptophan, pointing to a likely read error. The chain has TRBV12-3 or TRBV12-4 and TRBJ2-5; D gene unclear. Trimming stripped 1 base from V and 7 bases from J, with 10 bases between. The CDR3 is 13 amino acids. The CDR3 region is CASSLDGRTTQYL. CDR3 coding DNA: TGTGCCAGCAGTTTAGACGGGCGAACGACCCAGTACCTC.

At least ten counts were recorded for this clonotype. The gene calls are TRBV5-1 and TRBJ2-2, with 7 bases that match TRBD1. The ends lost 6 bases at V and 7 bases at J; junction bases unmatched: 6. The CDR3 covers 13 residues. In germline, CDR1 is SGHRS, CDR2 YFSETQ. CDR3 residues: CASTRGQSGELFF. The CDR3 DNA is TGCGCCAGCACTAGGGGGCAAAGCGGGGAGCTGTTTTTT.

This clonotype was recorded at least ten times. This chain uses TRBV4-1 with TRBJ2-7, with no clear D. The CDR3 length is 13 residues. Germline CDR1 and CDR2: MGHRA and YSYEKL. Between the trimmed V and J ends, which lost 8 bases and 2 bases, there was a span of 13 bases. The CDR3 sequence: CASSGPNPYEQYF. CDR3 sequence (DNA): TGCGCCAGCTCAGGACCTAACCCCTACGAGCAGTACTTC.

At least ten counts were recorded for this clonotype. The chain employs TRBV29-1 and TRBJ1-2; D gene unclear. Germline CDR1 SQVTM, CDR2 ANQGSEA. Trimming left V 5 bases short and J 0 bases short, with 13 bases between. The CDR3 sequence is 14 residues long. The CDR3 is CSVRRVPANYGYTF. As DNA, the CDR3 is TGCAGCGTTAGGAGGGTACCAGCTAACTATGGCTACACCTTC. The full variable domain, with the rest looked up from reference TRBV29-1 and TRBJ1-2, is SAVISQKPSRDICQRGTSLTIQCQVDSQVTMMFWYRQQPGQSLTLIATANQGSEATYESGFVIDKFPISRPNLTFSTLTVSNMSPEDSSIYLCSVRRVPANYGYTFGSGTRLTVV.